This T cell receptor beta chain was identified in a study of blood T cell repertoires in COVID-19. Study information: Sites across the United States, Italy and Spain contributed samples from acute and convalescent COVID-19.

Sequencing used immunoSEQ multiplex PCR; TCRdb keeps in-frame clones, though not all of them. The profile shows around 25,000 clones, around 86% of them singletons. The CDR3 extends over 19 amino acids. CDR1 is SGHTA, CDR2 FQGTGA, per germline. The V segment lost 5 bases and the J segment 0 bases; nucleotides outside the gene matches: 9. The chain is built from TRBV7-3 and TRBJ2-3; TRBD2 agrees at 15 bases. This receptor was taken from a human donor with active COVID-19. The donor label of this sample is uncertain. Sequenced: peripheral blood. CDR3 nucleotides: TGTGCCAGCAGCCCGACAATGGGACTAGCGGGAGGAAGCACAGATACGCAGTATTTT. Translating gives CASSPTMGLAGGSTDTQYF.